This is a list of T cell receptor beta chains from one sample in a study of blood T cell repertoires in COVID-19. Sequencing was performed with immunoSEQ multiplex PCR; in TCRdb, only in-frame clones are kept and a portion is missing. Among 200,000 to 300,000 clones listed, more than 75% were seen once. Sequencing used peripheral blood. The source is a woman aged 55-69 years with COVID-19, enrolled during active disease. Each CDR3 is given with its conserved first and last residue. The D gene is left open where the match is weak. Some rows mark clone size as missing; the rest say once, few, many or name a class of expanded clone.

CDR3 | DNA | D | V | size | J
CASSNPSGTSSYNEQFF | TGCGCCAGCAGCAACCCTAGCGGGACCTCCTCCTACAATGAGCAGTTCTTC | TRBD2 | TRBV5-1 | once | TRBJ2-1
CASSLRQGDGYTF | TGCGCCAGCAGCTTGCGACAGGGGGACGGCTACACCTTC | TRBD1 | TRBV5-1 | - | TRBJ1-2
CASSLIGSSGNTIYF | TGTGCCAGCAGCTTGATCGGGAGCTCTGGAAACACCATATATTTT | - | TRBV5-6 | - | TRBJ1-3
CASSPRGTGGSYEQYF | TGTGCCAGCAGCCCGCGGGGTACAGGGGGCTCCTACGAGCAGTACTTC | TRBD1 | TRBV5-8 | - | TRBJ2-7
CASSSQLINTEAFF | TGTGCCAGCAGTTCCCAGTTAATCAACACTGAAGCTTTCTTT | - | TRBV6-6 | - | TRBJ1-1
CASSPYGGIPYNEQFF | TGTGCCAGCAGCCCTTATGGCGGGATACCCTACAATGAGCAGTTCTTC | - | TRBV28 | - | TRBJ2-1
CASSGLAGDSGEQYF | TGTGCCAGCAGCGGACTAGCGGGAGACTCGGGGGAGCAGTACTTC | TRBD2 | TRBV9 | - | TRBJ2-7
CSVRDRGYYGYTF | TGCAGCGTCCGGGACAGGGGCTACTATGGCTACACCTTC | TRBD1 | TRBV29-1 | once | TRBJ1-2
CASSQLRGGSGANVLTF | TGTGCCAGCAGCCAACTTCGGGGGGGCTCCGGGGCCAACGTCCTGACTTTC | TRBD2 | TRBV14 | - | TRBJ2-6
CASSEGGQGRGEQFF | TGTGCCAGCAGTGAAGGAGGACAGGGGCGGGGTGAGCAGTTCTTC | TRBD1 | TRBV6-4 | - | TRBJ2-1
CASTSWDRGRYGYTF | TGTGCCAGCACTTCTTGGGACAGGGGCCGGTATGGCTACACCTTC | TRBD1 | TRBV28 | - | TRBJ1-2
CASSRQGGNSPLHF | TGTGCCAGCAGTCGACAGGGGGGCAATTCACCCCTCCACTTT | TRBD1 | TRBV6-5 | - | TRBJ1-6
CASSWRQGTNTEAFF | TGTGCCAGCAGCTGGCGACAGGGAACGAACACTGAAGCTTTCTTT | TRBD1 | TRBV7-9 | few | TRBJ1-1
CASRAGHSLGQPQHF | TGTGCCAGCAGAGCGGGACACTCCCTGGGTCAGCCCCAGCATTTT | - | TRBV28 | - | TRBJ1-5
CASSTRETPYNEQFF | TGTGCCAGTAGTACCCGGGAGACCCCCTACAATGAGCAGTTCTTC | - | TRBV19 | - | TRBJ2-1
CASTPSGSSYNEQFF | TGTGCCAGCACCCCTAGCGGGAGCTCCTACAATGAGCAGTTCTTC | TRBD2 | TRBV9 | - | TRBJ2-1
CASRTTSGRYEQYF | TGTGCCAGCAGAACGACTAGCGGGAGATACGAGCAGTACTTC | TRBD2 | TRBV6-5 | once | TRBJ2-7